This T cell receptor beta chain was recorded in a study of T-cell reconstitution after alpha-beta-depleted transplantation in children. CDR3 length equals 16 residues. J lost 7 bases, V lost 3 bases, and 11 bases had no gene match. From germline, CDR1 is SGHRS and CDR2 YFSETQ. Unique molecular identifiers featured in how the TCRbeta library was prepared. A single record per CDR3 protein comes from TCRdb applying MiXCR to the PCR reads. This table holds hundreds of thousands of distinct CDR3 sequences, roughly an eighth found once. The clonotype was recovered from a human donor who donated a stem cell graft to a child with combined immunodeficiency. The source was PBMCs from the stem cell graft donor, collected from the stem cell graft. The chain is built from TRBV5-1 and TRBJ2-2; TRBD1 aligns across 8 bases. CDR3 amino acids: CASSYDGRGPNGELFF. The CDR3 DNA follows: TGCGCCAGCAGCTACGATGGCAGGGGGCCCAACGGGGAGCTGTTTTTT.